This T cell receptor beta chain is drawn from a study of human T cells and chemical hapten exposure. TCRdb passed the RACE reads through MiXCR, listing each CDR3 protein once. This sample yields 150,000 to 200,000 distinct CDR3 sequences, of which around 25% are seen a single time; 2% to 2.5% belongs to the top ten. As to this clonotype: Its antigen is not identified.

The study's findings and limits: Donors were affected by alopecia, so their immune reaction might vary from that of healthy individuals.

From germline, CDR1 is SGHRS and CDR2 YFSETQ. Trimming at V came to 3 bases and at J to 2 bases, leaving 2 bases not matched to a gene. The CDR3 loop spans 14 amino acids. Time point given: patch test 3, about 24 weeks after DPC sensitization. Treatment here: therapeutic diphenylcyclopropenone sensitization with weekly scalp DPC. The starting material was whole blood, obtained in connection with sensitization to the hapten diphenylcyclopropenone (DPC). The chain joins TRBV5-1 to TRBJ2-5, with TRBD2 matching 9 bases. The TCR originated in a woman in her 40s with alopecia areata. Some clones in this sample may be carry-over from other donors' samples. In nucleotides, the CDR3 is TGCGCCAGCAGCTCGACTAGCGGACAAGAGACCCAGTACTTC. Translation: CASSSTSGQETQYF. The full variable domain, in which reference TRBV5-1 and TRBJ2-5 provide the parts outside the CDR3, is KAGVTQTPRYLIKTRGQQVTLSCSPISGHRSVSWYQQTPGQGLQFLFEYFSETQRNKGNFPGRFSGRQFSNSRSEMNVSTLELGDSALYLCASSSTSGQETQYFGPGTRLLVL.